Shown below are 12 T cell receptor beta chains from a single sample sequenced in a study of blood T cell repertoires in COVID-19. The assay was immunoSEQ multiplex PCR, and TCRdb's table has in-frame clones only and misses some. The repertoire holds some 160,000 clones, with roughly 93% as singletons. Sequenced sample: peripheral blood. These receptor sequences come from a man aged 18 to 29 with COVID-19, enrolled during active disease.

In this sample, this clone turned up once. The chain uses TRBV19 and TRBJ1-6; 7 bases align to TRBD1. V was pared by 6 bases and J by 5 bases, with 7 bases of the junction left unmatched. The CDR3 loop spans 15 amino acids. Germline-derived CDR1 and CDR2 are LNHDA and SQIVND (reference sequence). Here the CDR3 reads CASSRQGYDNSPLHF. The DNA for the CDR3 is TGTGCCAGTAGCCGACAGGGTTACGATAATTCACCCCTCCACTTT.

The J gene is TRBJ2-2, the V gene TRBV7-9; 9 nucleotides match TRBD2. Trimming cost V 7 bases and J 5 bases; bases outside gene matches: 20. The CDR3 runs to 19 residues. Germline lookup yields CDR1 SEHNR and CDR2 FQNEAQ (reference sequence). CDR3 sequence (DNA): TGTGCCAGCACTACCCCTGAGGTAGCGGGAGACAGTCGAACCGGGGAGCTGTTTTTT. Translation: CASTTPEVAGDSRTGELFF.

The chain couples TRBV4-3 to TRBJ2-7; 10 nucleotides align to TRBD2. Trimming took 0 bases from V and 4 from J; bases not matched to a gene: 6. The CDR3 runs to 16 residues. Germline V gives CDR1 LGHNA, CDR2 YSLEER. CDR3 in DNA: TGCGCCAGCAGCCAAGATTTACTAGCGGGACCTTACGAGCAGTACTTC. It translates to CASSQDLLAGPYEQYF.

J is TRBJ2-6 and V is TRBV11-2, with 7 bases identical to TRBD2. This CDR3 region has 13 residues. Unmatched junction bases numbered 1, after V lost 8 bases and J lost 3 bases. The germline gives CDR1 SGHAT, CDR2 FQNNGV. The CDR3 region has the DNA TGTGCCAGCCGGGGGGATGGGGCCAACGTCCTGACTTTC. It codes for CASRGDGANVLTF. The whole variable domain, filled in from reference TRBV11-2 and TRBJ2-6, reads EAGVAQSPRYKIIEKRQSVAFWCNPISGHATLYWYQQILGQGPKLLIQFQNNGVVDDSQLPKDRFSAERLKGVDSTLKIQPAKLEDSAVYLCASRGDGANVLTFGAGSRLTVL.

This chain joins TRBV7-2 and TRBJ1-6; TRBD1 matches at 8 bases. Unmatched junction bases numbered 13, after V lost 5 bases and J lost 7 bases. The CDR3 consists of 17 residues. CDR1 is SGHTA and CDR2 is FQGNSA in the germline V gene. CDR3 region: CASSLLGTGGKNSPLHF. The DNA of the CDR3 is TGTGCCAGCAGCCTCCTCGGGACAGGAGGGAAGAATTCACCCCTCCACTTT.

The chain is built from TRBV2 and TRBJ2-7, with a tentative D call TRBD1 (6 bases). V gave up 6 bases and J gave up 4 bases, with 7 bases separating them. Germline assignment: CDR1 SNHLY and CDR2 FYNNEI. CDR3 length equals 11 residues. The CDR3 nucleotides read TGTGCCAGCAGACAGGGTTACGAGCAGTACTTC. Amino acid sequence: CASRQGYEQYF.

The J gene is TRBJ1-3, the V gene TRBV9; 10 nucleotides align to TRBD1. This CDR3 is 15 amino acids long. Germline CDR1 is SGDLS and CDR2 is YYNGEE. Losses at the gene ends were 3 bases for V and 4 bases for J; bases not matched to a gene: 4. The CDR3 sequence is CASSEGQGPGNTIYF. The DNA of the CDR3 is TGTGCCAGCAGCGAGGGACAGGGGCCAGGAAACACCATATATTTT.

J is TRBJ1-5 and V is TRBV6-1, with 7 bases fitting TRBD1. The CDR3 loop spans 15 amino acids. Per germline, CDR1 MNHNS and CDR2 SASEGT. Unmatched junction bases numbered 5, after V lost 3 bases and J lost 3 bases. The CDR3 DNA reads as TGTGCCAGCAGTGAGGTACAGGGGATCAATCAGCCCCAGCATTTT. It specifies CASSEVQGINQPQHF.

The CDR3 nucleotides are TGTGCCAGCGGGAGACAGGGAAGCAACACTGAAGCTTTCTTT. This encodes CASGRQGSNTEAFF. The V call is TRBV2, the J call TRBJ1-1, with TRBD1 identical over 7 bases. Germline V lookup: CDR1 SNHLY, CDR2 FYNNEI. The trim removed 8 bases at V and 2 bases at J, leaving 8 bases unmatched. CDR3 length: 14 residues.

This chain connects TRBV29-1 to TRBJ2-7; maybe TRBD2 (6 bases). The germline CDR1 and CDR2 sequences are SQVTM and ANQGSEA. V dropped 4 bases and J dropped 2 bases, with 12 bases sitting between them. The CDR3 is 13 residues long. CDR3 in amino acids: CSVGRDFPYEQYF. The CDR3 nucleotides read TGCAGCGTTGGCCGGGACTTCCCCTACGAGCAGTACTTC.

The chain carries TRBV9 and TRBJ1-2, with 10 bases lining up with TRBD1. Germline assignment: CDR1 SGDLS and CDR2 YYNGEE. J was trimmed by 5 bases and V by 0 bases; bases with no gene match: 7. CDR3 length equals 16 residues. CDR3 in amino acids: CASSVGDGTGVYGYTF. DNA of the CDR3: TGTGCCAGCAGCGTAGGAGACGGGACAGGGGTTTATGGCTACACCTTC.

This rearrangement joins TRBV6-5 to TRBJ1-6; TRBD1 is a possible D gene (5 bases). The CDR3 sequence is 13 residues long. The V end lost 6 bases, the J end lost 5 bases, and 8 bases lay between the germline ends. Germline CDR1 is MNHEY and CDR2 is SVGAGI. The chain's CDR3 is CASSPTDNSPLHF. The CDR3 DNA reads as TGTGCCAGCAGCCCGACAGATAATTCACCCCTCCACTTT.